This entry lists 18 T cell receptor beta chains sequenced from one sample in a study of circulating CD8 cells and anti-PD-1 response in melanoma. Using around 14 ng of total RNA, TCR libraries were made with the QIAseq Immune Repertoire TCR panel. TCRdb recomputed calls from the reads with MiXCR, one row per CDR3 protein. The sample lists roughly 540 distinct CDR3 sequences, around 6.9% occurring once. From live CD3+CD8+TCRalphabeta+ cells, four PD-1 and/or TIGIT subsets were sorted. Sequenced here: CD8+ T cells from PBMCs, sampled at baseline or after one month of anti-PD-1 therapy (not recorded which). These receptors came from a human donor with melanoma.

In its sample, this clonotype is large. CDR3 nucleotide sequence: TGTGCCAGCAGCGAGATAGCGGGGGGGACCGCGGATACGCAGTATTTT. It yields the protein CASSEIAGGTADTQYF. The V gene is TRBV7-3, the J gene TRBJ2-3; 11 bases are shared with TRBD2. Trimming took 5 bases from V and 6 from J; bases not matched to a gene: 10. The CDR3 extends over 16 amino acids. Germline lookup yields CDR1 SGHTA and CDR2 FQGTGA.

This clonotype is classed as large (0.1 to 1%). V usage is TRBV7-3 and J usage is TRBJ2-1; D remains unclear. The CDR3 totals 15 residues. The V gene's germline CDR1 is SGHTA and CDR2 FQGTGA. The V and J ends lost 5 bases and 8 bases respectively, with 19 bases between them. CDR3 DNA: TGTGCCAGCAGCGAATACTACGGCCCCATCGATGAGCAGTTCTTC. Residues: CASSEYYGPIDEQFF.

Sample share makes this clonotype large. Here the CDR3 omits its conserved ending phenylalanine or tryptophan, so a read error is the likely source. The DNA is omitted, as the CDR3 cannot be located on it reliably, and the CDR3 follows TCRdb's listing. The chain combines TRBV29-1 with TRBJ2-3. 12 amino acids form the CDR3, both terminal residues included. Germline V gene lookup returns CDR1 SQVTM and CDR2 ANQGSEA. The CDR3 region is CSAEDNTQYFWV.

This clonotype is classed as medium-sized. The gene calls are TRBV13 and TRBJ2-1; TRBD1 or TRBD2 may be the D gene (5 bases each). This CDR3 region has 12 residues. Germline V gene sequence: CDR1 PRHDT, CDR2 FYEKMQ (reference sequence). V lost 5 bases and J 7 bases, leaving 9 bases between the germline ends. In DNA form, the CDR3 reads TGTGCCAGCAGCCTGTGGGGGAATGAGCAGTTCTTC. This gives the protein CASSLWGNEQFF. Together with reference TRBV13 and TRBJ2-1, the CDR3 gives the full variable domain: AAGVIQSPRHLIKEKRETATLKCYPIPRHDTVYWYQQGPGQDPQFLISFYEKMQSDKGSIPDRFSAQQFSDYHSELNMSSLELGDSALYFCASSLWGNEQFFGPGTRLTVL.

Relative to its sample, this clonotype is medium-sized. The rearrangement links TRBV29-1 to TRBJ2-5; 8 nucleotides align to TRBD1. Unmatched junction bases numbered 8, after V lost 3 bases and J lost 5 bases. Germline CDR1 and CDR2: SQVTM and ANQGSEA. The CDR3 consists of 14 residues. CDR3 residues: CSVDQGQDFETQYF. The DNA of the CDR3 is TGCAGCGTTGACCAGGGACAGGATTTCGAGACCCAGTACTTC.

By sample share, this clonotype is large. The V gene is TRBV29-1, the J gene TRBJ2-5; 10 bases align to TRBD1. Germline CDR1 reads SQVTM; CDR2 reads ANQGSEA. The CDR3 contains 15 residues. With 5 bases clipped from V and 5 bases from J, the junction kept 11 bases outside the gene matches. CDR3 in DNA: TGCAGCGTTATTAACCTCGACAGGGGGCTTGAGACCCAGTACTTC. Translating gives CSVINLDRGLETQYF.

Sample share makes this clonotype large. The rearrangement uses TRBV2 and TRBJ1-6; no clear D. CDR3 length equals 16 residues. The V gene lost 2 bases and the J gene lost 0 bases, with 8 bases spanning the gap. In germline, CDR1 is SNHLY, CDR2 FYNNEI. The CDR3, as DNA: TGTGCCAGCAGTGAAAGTAGGAGCTCCTATAATTCACCCCTCCACTTT. Encoded protein: CASSESRSSYNSPLHF.

The gene calls are TRBV28 and TRBJ2-2, with 8 positions matching TRBD1. CDR3 length: 17 amino acids. In germline, CDR1 is MDHEN, CDR2 SYDVKM. V lost 6 bases and J lost 4; bases outside the gene matches: 13. CDR3 in amino acids: CASSGWADRVTTGELFF. The CDR3 DNA reads as TGTGCCAGCAGCGGTTGGGCGGACAGGGTGACCACCGGGGAGCTGTTTTTT. The full variable domain, rest sourced from reference TRBV28 and TRBJ2-2, is DVKVTQSSRYLVKRTGEKVFLECVQDMDHENMFWYRQDPGLGLRLIYFSYDVKMKEKGDIPEGYSVSREKKERFSLILESASTNQTSMYLCASSGWADRVTTGELFFGEGSRLTVL.

In its sample, this clonotype ranks as large (0.1 to 1%). In DNA form, the CDR3 reads TGCGCCAGCAGCTTGTACGGCAGGGTGAGCGATGAGCAGTTCTTC. Translation: CASSLYGRVSDEQFF. The rearrangement links TRBV5-1 to TRBJ2-1, with D maybe TRBD1 (5 bases). Germline V gene sequence: CDR1 SGHRS, CDR2 YFSETQ. The CDR3 consists of 15 residues. Deletions cut 1 base from V and 8 bases from J, with 16 bases between.

This clonotype counts as large (0.1 to 1%). The chain carries TRBV29-1 and TRBJ2-7; D is possibly TRBD1 (5 bases). Germline V gene sequence: CDR1 SQVTM, CDR2 ANQGSEA. This CDR3 is 13 amino acids long. V was clipped by 0 bases and J by 1 base, with 7 bases between them. CDR3 loop: CSVEEDTSYEQYF. Here the CDR3 DNA reads TGCAGCGTTGAAGAGGACACATCCTACGAGCAGTACTTC.

This clonotype is categorized as medium-sized. The chain is built from TRBV19 and TRBJ2-3; D may correspond to TRBD1 or TRBD2 (5 bases each). This CDR3 comprises 14 residues. Trimming left V 8 bases short and J 2 bases short, with 14 bases between. Germline CDR1 reads LNHDA; CDR2 reads SQIVND (reference sequence). CDR3: CASGRDGNTDTQYF. In DNA, the CDR3 is TGTGCCAGTGGACGGGACGGGAACACAGATACGCAGTATTTT.

This clonotype ranks as large. The chain is built from TRBV29-1 and TRBJ2-2; D gene unclear. V was clipped by 2 bases and J by 6 bases, with 4 bases between them. Per germline, CDR1 SQVTM and CDR2 ANQGSEA. The CDR3 is made up of 11 amino acids. CDR3 residues: CSVERAGELFF. As DNA, the CDR3 is TGCAGCGTTGAACGGGCCGGGGAGCTGTTTTTT.

Judged by abundance, this clonotype is medium-sized. The V gene is TRBV19, the J gene TRBJ2-7; TRBD1 matches at 8 bases. This CDR3 spans 13 amino acids. Germline CDR1 is LNHDA and CDR2 is SQIVND (reference sequence). The V segment lost 9 bases and the J segment 6 bases; nucleotides outside the gene matches: 10. The CDR3 DNA is TGTGCCAGCCAGGGGGCCCAAATGGGCGAGCAGTACTTC. As protein: CASQGAQMGEQYF.

This clonotype is medium-sized within its sample. V gene TRBV19 combines with J gene TRBJ1-1; TRBD1 matches 7 bases. Germline CDR1 LNHDA, CDR2 SQIVND (reference sequence). Germline trimming cut 7 bases from V and 5 bases from J; bases unmatched to any gene: 7. The CDR3 spans 13 residues. The CDR3 nucleotides read TGTGCCAGTATCCGGGACAGCAGGACTGAAGCTTTCTTT. Protein product: CASIRDSRTEAFF.

This clonotype is deemed large. This chain uses TRBV27 with TRBJ2-6; D perhaps matches TRBD1 (6 bases). The CDR3 extends over 20 amino acids. Germline V gene data show CDR1 as MNHEY and CDR2 as SMNVEV (reference sequence). The V and J ends lost 5 bases and 4 bases respectively, with 27 bases between them. CDR3 sequence: CASSPDQQGGSEFGANVLTF. Written as DNA, the CDR3 is TGTGCCAGCAGTCCTGACCAACAGGGTGGGTCCGAGTTCGGGGCCAACGTCCTGACTTTC.

This clonotype counts as large (0.1 to 1%). This chain connects TRBV20-1 to TRBJ2-7; D may be TRBD1 (6 bases). Germline lookup yields CDR1 DFQATT and CDR2 SNEGSKA (reference sequence). The V and J ends lost 2 bases and 3 bases respectively, with 14 bases between them. The CDR3 runs 14 residues. CDR3 bases: TGCAGTGCTAGAACGACAGGAACATACTACGAGCAGTACTTC. Translating it yields CSARTTGTYYEQYF.

This clonotype is termed large. The chain joins TRBV3-1 to TRBJ2-1; TRBD2 matches at 8 bases. From germline, CDR1 is LGHDT and CDR2 YNNKEL (reference sequence). This CDR3 spans 15 amino acids. Trimming removed 4 bases from V and 8 bases from J; junction bases left unmatched: 10. The CDR3 DNA reads TGTGCCAGCAGCCTCCAGGGCGGGGGGATGGATGAGCAGTTCTTC. Encoded protein: CASSLQGGGMDEQFF.

In this sample, this clonotype is large (0.1 to 1%). The DNA for the CDR3 is TGTGCCATCAGTGAGTCGTATGGGGAGACCCAGTACTTC. It is translated as CAISESYGETQYF. The V call is TRBV10-3, the J call TRBJ2-5, with no clear D. Deletions cut 0 bases from V and 5 bases from J, with 7 bases between. Germline values: CDR1 ENHRY, CDR2 SYGVKD. The CDR3 runs to 13 residues.